The entry that follows covers one T cell receptor beta chain sequence. The target antigen is unknown. The sample originates from a study of neurological immune-mediated disorders. Findings and caveats of the study: When the repertoires were sorted by phylogenetic grouping, those of 18 of 34 multiple sclerosis patients ended up in one related-CDR3 cluster, a possible signature.

5'RACE generated cDNA with 10-nucleotide random UMIs. From 15-18 subjects, every sequencing run obtained over 200 million TCR-beta sequences. From the 5' RACE reads, TCRdb called clonotypes with MiXCR, one entry per CDR3 protein. Here the sample spans more than 8,000 distinct CDR3 sequences, 22% being singletons. Germline lookup yields CDR1 SGHNT and CDR2 YYREEE (reference sequence). The CDR3 is 13 residues long. The V gene lost 0 bases and the J gene lost 4 bases, with 5 bases spanning the gap. CD4+ or CD8+ T cells at a count of 950,000 to 1,000,000 served as input for the sorted libraries. The gene calls are TRBV5-4 and TRBJ2-4; D gene uncertain. The material sequenced was CD8+ T cells from blood. This clonotype originated in a woman aged 40-49 years with multiple sclerosis. The DNA for the CDR3 is TGTGCCAGCAGCTTGGAACAGAAAAACATTCAGTACTTC. It specifies CASSLEQKNIQYF.